A selection of T cell receptor beta chains follows, all from one sample in a study of blood T cells in healthy people across ages. TCRdb reanalysed the 5' RACE reads using MiXCR and keeps one entry per CDR3 protein. The sample shows about 640,000 distinct CDR3 sequences, approximately 59% of them seen only once. The source material was blood. The origin of the receptors is a man between 60 and 75 years old in good health. CDR3s include the opening cysteine and the closing phenylalanine or tryptophan. A D gene is named only where the DNA matches it firmly. The size entry is marked missing in some rows and otherwise reads once, few, many or a size class.

TRBJ2-7 . TRBV3-1 TRBD2 TGTGCCAGCAGCCCCACCCTTAGCGGGGGCCGCCGCGAGCAGTACTTC CASSPTLSGGRREQYF
TRBJ2-5 . TRBV29-1 TRBD2 TGCAGCGTTGAAGATCTTCTGGGACTACAAGAGACCCAGTACTTC CSVEDLLGLQETQYF
TRBJ2-7 . TRBV13 TRBD1 TGTGCCAGCAGCTTAGGAGACAGGGTCTCCTACGAGCAGTACTTC CASSLGDRVSYEQYF
TRBJ2-5 . TRBV28 . TGTGCCAGCAGTTTCTCGGGAAGGGAGCAGTACTTC CASSFSGREQYF
TRBJ2-3 many TRBV5-5 TRBD1 TGTGCCAGCAGCCCCCGGGACGCCAGGGGGCCAGATACGCAGTATTTT CASSPRDARGPDTQYF
TRBJ2-1 . TRBV5-1 . TGCGCCAGCAGCCCGACCCCGCCCCCGACTACGAATGAGCAGTTCTTC CASSPTPPPTTNEQFF
TRBJ2-7 many TRBV29-1 TRBD1 TGCAGCGTTGACGGGACAGGGGTCAACGAGCAGTACTTC CSVDGTGVNEQYF
TRBJ2-1 . TRBV4-2 . TGTGCCAGCAGCGTTTTCCGGGACAAACAGCAGTTCTTC CASSVFRDKQQFF
TRBJ2-5 few TRBV4-1 . TGCGCCAGCAGCCAACCAGTGACAGCCTGGCGGGAGACCCAGTACTTC CASSQPVTAWRETQYF
TRBJ2-5 . TRBV7-2 . TGCGACAGCAGCCTCCAGGGGGGGAATGGCAATGAGCAGTACTTC CDSSLQGGNGNEQYF
TRBJ1-4 once TRBV4-1 . TGCGCCAGCAGCCAGGGACCGCCAACTAATGAAAAACTGTTTTTT CASSQGPPTNEKLFF
TRBJ2-1 . TRBV15 TRBD2 TGTGCCACCAGCAGAGATGGACTAGCGGGAGACAATGAGCAGTTCTTC CATSRDGLAGDNEQFF
TRBJ2-2 . TRBV5-1 . TGCGCCAGCAGCACAGGTTCGGAGCGCACCGGGGAGCTGTTTTTT CASSTGSERTGELFF
TRBJ2-3 . TRBV5-1 TRBD2 TGCGCCAGCAGTCTAGCGGGGGGCTCCCCAGATACGCAGTATTTT CASSLAGGSPDTQYF
TRBJ1-2 many TRBV12-3/TRBV12-4 . TGTGCCAGCCGGAGGTCCATGGGAGGGCACTATGGCTACACCTTC CASRRSMGGHYGYTF
TRBJ1-2 . TRBV13 . TGTGCCAGCAGCTTAGGGGCGGCTGGCTATGGCTACACCTTC CASSLGAAGYGYTF
TRBJ2-5 . TRBV20-1 . TGCAGTGCTGCCCCGGCCGAGGGGGTAGAGACCCAGTACTTC CSAAPAEGVETQYF
TRBJ2-1 . TRBV5-1 TRBD2 TGCGCCAGCAGCTTTACTAGCGGGGGCTACAATGAGCAGTTCTTC CASSFTSGGYNEQFF